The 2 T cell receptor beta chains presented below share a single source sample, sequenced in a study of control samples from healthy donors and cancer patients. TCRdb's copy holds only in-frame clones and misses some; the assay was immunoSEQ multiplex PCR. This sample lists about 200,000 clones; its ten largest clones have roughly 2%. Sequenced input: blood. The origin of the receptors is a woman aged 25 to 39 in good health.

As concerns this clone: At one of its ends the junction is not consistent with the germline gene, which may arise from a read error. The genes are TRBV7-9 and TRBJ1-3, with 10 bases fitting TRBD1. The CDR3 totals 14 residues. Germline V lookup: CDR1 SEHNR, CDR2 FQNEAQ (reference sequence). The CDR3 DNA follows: TGTGCCAGCAGCTCGACAGGGGGCGGCCTTTTGGGGGATTTT. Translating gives CASSSTGGGLLGDF. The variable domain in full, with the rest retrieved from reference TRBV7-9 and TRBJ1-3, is DTGVSQNPRHKITKRGQNVTFRCDPISEHNRLYWYRQTLGQGPEFLTYFQNEAQLEKSRLLSDRFSAERPKGSFSTLEIQRTEQGDSAMYLCASSSTGGGLLGDFGEGSWLTVV.

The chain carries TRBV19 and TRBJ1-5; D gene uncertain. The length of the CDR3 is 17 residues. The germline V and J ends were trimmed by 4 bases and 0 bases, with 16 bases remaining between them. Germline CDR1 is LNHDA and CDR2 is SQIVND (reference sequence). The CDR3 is CASSKNPSRYSNQPQHF. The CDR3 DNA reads TGTGCCAGTAGTAAGAATCCTTCGCGGTATAGCAATCAGCCCCAGCATTTT.